These 24 T cell receptor beta chains came from one sample sequenced in a study of beta chain features in type 1 diabetes. The isolated RNA, all of it, was reverse transcribed, so expressed TCRB transcripts were what got sequenced. Here immunoSEQ multiplex PCR was the method, and the copy in TCRdb shows in-frame clones only, minus some. There are 500,000 to 850,000 clones in the sample; about 14% occur only once, and nearly 0.04% lies in the top ten. These TCRs' antigens remain unknown. General observations from the study: TCRB CDR3s from Type 1 diabetes patients were moderately but significantly shorter in all four CD4+ subsets.

The sample taken for sequencing was naive CD4+ T cells from blood. Receptors were obtained from a young man with type 1 diabetes.

The chain uses TRBV30 and TRBJ2-7, with D possibly TRBD2 on 7 matching bases. Germline CDR1 is GTSNPN and CDR2 is SVGIG (reference sequence). V was pared by 4 bases and J by 1 base, with 14 bases between. This CDR3 spans 14 amino acids. The CDR3 region is CAWTRGGGSYEQYF. In nucleotides, the CDR3 is TGTGCCTGGACCCGAGGGGGGGGTTCCTACGAGCAGTACTTC.

This clone has just a few counts. The junction differs from germline at one of its ends, possibly a read error. The rearrangement links TRBV30 to TRBJ2-5; 8 bases match TRBD2. The CDR3 runs to 13 residues. The germline gives CDR1 GTSNPN, CDR2 SVGIG (reference sequence). The DNA for the CDR3 is TGTGCCTGGATCCGGAGCGGGGGAGAGGCCCAGTACTTC. This gives the protein CAWIRSGGEAQYF.

V usage is TRBV5-1 and J usage is TRBJ2-5; tentative D call: TRBD2 (6 bases). The CDR3 sequence is 15 residues long. V was cut by 6 bases and J by 3 bases, with 18 bases left in between. In germline, CDR1 is SGHRS, CDR2 YFSETQ. In DNA form, the CDR3 reads TGCGCCAGCACCCTTTCCGGGAGAATAGAAGAGACCCAGTACTTC. It yields the protein CASTLSGRIEETQYF.

The chain combines TRBV30 with TRBJ1-2, with 7 positions matching TRBD1. The V segment lost 8 bases and the J segment 1 base; nucleotides outside the gene matches: 7. CDR1 is GTSNPN and CDR2 is SVGIG in the germline V gene (reference sequence). The CDR3 totals 13 residues. DNA for the CDR3: TGTGCCAAACAAAACAGGGGTAACTATGGCTACACCTTC. This gives the protein CAKQNRGNYGYTF.

With respect to this clone: No conserved phenylalanine or tryptophan is present at the end of the CDR3, so a read error is the likely explanation. The DNA is omitted, as the CDR3 cannot be located on it reliably, and the CDR3 follows TCRdb's listing. The chain recombines TRBV30 with TRBJ1-6; the table assigns TRBD1, which was not confirmed against the DNA. The CDR3 adds up to 12 amino acids, both ends counted. Germline CDR1 reads GTSNPN; CDR2 reads SVGIG (reference sequence). The CDR3 sequence: CAWSLRRDDRAQ.

With regard to this clone: Additional DNA sequences in this sample encode the identical CDR3. V and J are TRBV7-3 and TRBJ2-6; D gene unclear. Germline CDR1 and CDR2: SGHTA and FQGTGA. Trimming removed 0 bases at V and 1 base at J, with 1 base between. The CDR3 spans 14 residues. For the CDR3, the DNA is TGTGCCAGCAGCTTAACGTCTGGGGCCAACGTCCTGACTTTC. Translation: CASSLTSGANVLTF.

This CDR3 reads CASSLQGAQVGSPLHF. As DNA, the CDR3 is TGTGCCAGCAGTCTCCAGGGGGCGCAGGTTGGTTCGCCCCTCCACTTT. The J gene is TRBJ1-6, the V gene TRBV2; 8 bases fit TRBD1. Trimming cost V 5 bases and J 13 bases; bases outside gene matches: 16. There are 16 residues in the CDR3. Per germline, CDR1 SNHLY and CDR2 FYNNEI.

The chain is built from TRBV29-1 and TRBJ2-6, with 10 bases fitting TRBD2. V trimming: 5 bases; J trimming: 2 bases; junction bases outside the gene matches: 6. The CDR3 spans 16 residues. The germline V gene encodes CDR1 SQVTM and CDR2 ANQGSEA. CDR3 in amino acids: CSVRTSGRPGANVLTF. The CDR3 DNA sequence: TGCAGCGTTAGGACTAGCGGTAGACCTGGGGCCAACGTCCTGACTTTC.

The sample holds a few counts of this clone. This sequence joins TRBV7-6 and TRBJ2-7; D might be TRBD1 (6 bases). V gave up 5 bases and J gave up 1 base, with 12 bases separating them. CDR3 length: 14 residues. Germline-derived CDR1 and CDR2 are SGHVS and FNYEAQ. CDR3 region: CASSEGDGSYEQYF. The CDR3 DNA sequence: TGTGCCAGCAGCGAGGGGGACGGGTCCTACGAGCAGTACTTC.

This clone was seen more than once but under ten times. The V call is TRBV15, the J call TRBJ1-1; D remains ambiguous. The CDR3 runs to 14 residues. V was clipped by 5 bases and J by 0 bases, with 10 bases between them. In germline, CDR1 is LNHNV, CDR2 YYDKDF (reference sequence). The CDR3 DNA follows: TGTGCCACCAGCCCTGACGGCATGAACACTGAAGCTTTCTTT. Its translation is CATSPDGMNTEAFF.

This rearrangement joins TRBV18 to TRBJ2-3; D is unclear. The CDR3 loop spans 12 amino acids. Germline V gene data show CDR1 as KGHSH and CDR2 as LQKENI. Trimming took 5 bases from V and 6 from J, leaving 9 bases between them. The CDR3 DNA reads TGTGCCAGCTCATTGTACGGGGATACGCAGTATTTT. It codes for CASSLYGDTQYF.

The chain employs TRBV27 and TRBJ2-5; a possible D gene is TRBD1 (6 bases). Germline V CDR1 and CDR2: MNHEY, SMNVEV (reference sequence). CDR3 length: 13 residues. The V gene lost 6 bases and the J gene lost 2 bases, with 10 bases spanning the gap. CDR3 coding DNA: TGTGCCAGCAGACGGGACAATCAAGAGACCCAGTACTTC. Its protein product is CASRRDNQETQYF.

This clone was seen a handful of times. This sequence joins TRBV18 and TRBJ1-1, with D uncertain. Germline CDR1 reads KGHSH; CDR2 reads LQKENI. V lost 6 bases and J lost 1, with 12 bases in between. The CDR3 contains 14 residues. CDR3 coding DNA: TGTGCCAGCTCCTCCACGAAGGGGAACACTGAAGCTTTCTTT. This gives the protein CASSSTKGNTEAFF.

This sequence joins TRBV14 and TRBJ2-7; maybe TRBD2 (5 bases). The CDR3 consists of 15 residues. CDR1 is SGHDN, CDR2 FVKESK, per germline. Trimming took off 4 bases at V and 10 bases at J, with 23 bases between the two ends. The CDR3, as DNA: TGTGCCAGCAGCCCCCTTTGGGCGAAGGGTCGGGAACAGTACTTC. Protein sequence: CASSPLWAKGREQYF.

J is TRBJ2-1 and V is TRBV6-4; D is unclear. The length of the CDR3 is 13 residues. V was shortened by 7 bases and J by 8 bases, with 15 bases between the two germline ends. Germline V gene data show CDR1 as MRHNA and CDR2 as SNTAGT. CDR3: CASIRASSDEQFF. DNA for the CDR3: TGTGCCAGCATTCGGGCATCCTCAGATGAGCAGTTCTTC.

Only a few counts were recorded for this clone. The gene calls are TRBV10-3 and TRBJ2-1; D possibly corresponds to TRBD2 (6 bases). Germline CDR1 reads ENHRY; CDR2 reads SYGVKD. V lost 6 bases, J lost 7 bases, and 16 bases lay in between. This CDR3 region has 14 residues. DNA for the CDR3: TGTGCCATCAGGATAGCGAAGGCGGGGAATGAGCAGTTCTTC. It codes for CAIRIAKAGNEQFF.

V and J are TRBV5-5 and TRBJ2-1; D is perhaps TRBD1 (5 bases). CDR3 length equals 12 residues. Deletions cut 5 bases from V and 6 bases from J, with 9 bases between. Germline CDR1 reads SGHKS; CDR2 reads YYEKEE (reference sequence). The CDR3: CASSWGSNEQFF. CDR3 sequence (DNA): TGTGCCAGCAGTTGGGGCTCCAATGAGCAGTTCTTC.

The rearrangement links TRBV7-9 to TRBJ1-1; perhaps TRBD1 as D (5 bases). Trimming cost V 5 bases and J 2 bases, with 12 bases left between them. CDR3 length equals 14 residues. Germline V CDR1 and CDR2: SEHNR, FQNEAQ (reference sequence). The CDR3: CASSPRQRNTEAFF. CDR3 in DNA: TGTGCCAGCAGCCCCCGACAGAGAAACACTGAAGCTTTCTTT.

This clone has a handful of counts. The chain uses TRBV18 and TRBJ1-1; possible D gene TRBD1, 6 bases. The germline V gene has CDR1 KGHSH and CDR2 LQKENI. The CDR3 is 16 amino acids. The germline V and J ends were trimmed by 3 bases and 4 bases, with 18 bases remaining between them. CDR3 in DNA: TGTGCCAGCTCACCCCTTCAACAGGGCCAGGGCACTGAAGCTTTCTTT. This translates into CASSPLQQGQGTEAFF.

V and J are TRBV2 and TRBJ2-5, with D perhaps given as TRBD1 or TRBD2 (5 bases each). Germline V gene data show CDR1 as SNHLY and CDR2 as FYNNEI. The CDR3 has 15 amino acids. V shed 1 base and J shed 5 bases, with 14 bases lying between them. The CDR3 DNA sequence: TGTGCCAGCAGTGAAGGCATTGGGGGATTGGAGACCCAGTACTTC. The encoded protein is CASSEGIGGLETQYF.

The sample holds a few counts of this clone. This chain connects TRBV11-3 to TRBJ1-3; 7 nucleotides line up with TRBD1. The CDR3 length is 14 residues. CDR1 is SGHNT, CDR2 YENEEA, per germline. V gave up 5 bases and J gave up 4 bases; unmatched junction bases: 5. CDR3 loop: CASSRGGAGNTIYF. CDR3 DNA sequence: TGTGCCAGCAGCCGAGGGGGCGCAGGAAACACCATATATTTT. Full variable domain (outside the CDR3, taken from reference TRBV11-3 and TRBJ1-3): EAGVVQSPRYKIIEKKQPVAFWCNPISGHNTLYWYLQNLGQGPELLIRYENEEAVDDSQLPKDRFSAERLKGVDSTLKIQPAELGDSAVYLCASSRGGAGNTIYFGEGSWLTVV.

This clone has more than one count but fewer than ten. The chain employs TRBV6-5 and TRBJ1-2, with a weak D call TRBD1 (6 bases). The germline V and J ends were trimmed by 1 base and 5 bases, with 14 bases remaining between them. The CDR3 has 15 amino acids. Germline CDR1 and CDR2: MNHEY and SVGAGI. This CDR3 reads CASSYYGRGSYGYTF. DNA for the CDR3: TGTGCCAGCAGTTACTATGGCAGGGGATCTTATGGCTACACCTTC.

The chain uses TRBV30 and TRBJ1-1; 7 bases line up with TRBD1. CDR1 GTSNPN and CDR2 SVGIG come from the germline V gene (reference sequence). This CDR3 region has 13 residues. V dropped 7 bases and J dropped 0; count of bases not matched to a gene: 5. The CDR3 nucleotides read TGTGCCTCCCAGGGGGGGTTGAACACTGAAGCTTTCTTT. Translated, it gives CASQGGLNTEAFF. Together with reference TRBV30 and TRBJ1-1, the CDR3 gives the full variable domain: SQTIHQWPATLVQPVGSPLSLECTVEGTSNPNLYWYRQAAGRGLQLLFYSVGIGQISSEVPQNLSASRPQDRQFILSSKKLLLSDSGFYLCASQGGLNTEAFFGQGTRLTVV.

This clone has a handful of counts. The chain joins TRBV9 to TRBJ1-2; no firm D call. This CDR3 region has 12 residues. Trimming shortened V by 0 bases and J by 11 bases, and 11 bases separated the two germline ends. Germline CDR1 reads SGDLS; CDR2 reads YYNGEE. The CDR3 DNA reads as TGTGCCAGCAGCGTAGAGACCGGGCCATACACCTTC. Its protein is CASSVETGPYTF. Full variable domain (outside the CDR3, taken from reference TRBV9 and TRBJ1-2): DSGVTQTPKHLITATGQRVTLRCSPRSGDLSVYWYQQSLDQGLQFLIQYYNGEERAKGNILERFSAQQFPDLHSELNLSSLELGDSALYFCASSVETGPYTFGSGTRLTVV.